What follows are 21 T cell receptor beta chains derived from one specimen sequenced in a study of Tregs in tolerant kidney transplant recipients (dated by TCRdb to between 2019 and 2020). Receptors were amplified or captured by the immunoSEQ multiplex PCR assay. TCRdb holds this immuneACCESS table with in-frame rearrangements only. Some clones are missing; in checked studies, unresolved V genes explain under half, and the rest has no known cause. The data table for this sample lists approximately 6,000 clones. Of the sample, roughly 43% is held by the ten largest clones. Related donors were used in the transplants with nonmyeloablative bone marrow transplantation, and mixed chimerism was transient in the human trials. Sample: CD8+ T cells from blood (PBMCs), taken 12 months after the transplant. All receptors come from a human patient who received a combined kidney and bone marrow transplant. Following a transplant, a fraction of the T cells may be traceable to the graft donor.

Notes on this clone: The read ends 3 residues shy of where the CDR3 ends; the end is completed using the germline J gene. The chain combines TRBV7-8 with TRBJ1-5, with 7 bases that match TRBD1. Germline V gives CDR1 SGHVS, CDR2 FQNEAQ. The CDR3 has 15 amino acids. V trimming: 2 bases; J trimming: 7 bases; junction bases outside the gene matches: 8. The CDR3 DNA, read in part, is TGTGCCAGCAGCTTATTGGGAGGGGGCAGGCAGCCC. It translates to CASSLLGGGRQP. The whole CDR3 sequence is CASSLLGGGRQPQHF.

As for this clone: From the germline J gene comes the end of the CDR3, since the read stops 3 residues before it. The V gene is TRBV5-1, the J gene TRBJ2-3; D is unclear. The CDR3 is 15 residues long. V lost 0 bases and J 0 bases, leaving 8 bases between the germline ends. Germline V lookup: CDR1 SGHRS, CDR2 YFSETQ. The CDR3 bases that were read are TGCGCCAGCAGCTTGGAGGGCAGTAGCACAGATACG. Amino acid sequence: CASSLEGSSTDT. The whole CDR3 reads CASSLEGSSTDTQYF.

Comment on this clone: The sequence runs out 3 residues before the end of the CDR3; the remainder is reconstructed from the germline J gene. This chain joins TRBV19 and TRBJ2-1; 11 bases match TRBD2. CDR1 and CDR2 (germline): LNHDA, SQIVND (reference sequence). This CDR3 comprises 16 residues. J was trimmed by 7 bases and V by 2 bases; bases with no gene match: 7. Incomplete CDR3 DNA: TGTGCCAGTAGTATAAATGGGGGACTAGCGGTAAATGAG. Its translation is CASSINGGLAVNE. The CDR3 as a whole reads CASSINGGLAVNEQFF.

With respect to this clone: The missing CDR3 end, 3 residues past where the read stops, is filled in from the germline J gene. The genes are TRBV27 and TRBJ2-1, with 8 bases lining up with TRBD2. This CDR3 has 12 residues. V gave up 8 bases and J gave up 7 bases; unmatched junction bases: 4. In germline, CDR1 is MNHEY, CDR2 SMNVEV (reference sequence). CDR3 sequence reads: CASRTSLNEQFF. The sequenced CDR3 bases are TGTGCCAGCCGGACTAGCTTGAATGAG.

A remark on this clone: The sequence runs out 3 residues before the end of the CDR3; the remainder is reconstructed from the germline J gene. This sequence joins TRBV7-6 and TRBJ1-4; TRBD1 matches at 7 bases. Germline CDR1 reads SGHVS; CDR2 reads FNYEAQ. This CDR3 spans 14 amino acids. The V segment lost 5 bases and the J segment 5 bases; nucleotides outside the gene matches: 5. The CDR3 DNA, read in part, is TGTGCCAGCAGCCGGGACAGAGAGAATGAAAAA. It yields the protein CASSRDRENEK. In full, the CDR3 reads CASSRDRENEKLFF.

Concerning this clone itself: The CDR3 extends 3 residues past the end of the read, so its final part is completed from the germline J gene. The chain combines TRBV6-2 or TRBV6-3 with TRBJ2-1; 8 positions match TRBD1. V gave up 7 bases and J gave up 7 bases; unmatched junction bases: 9. The CDR3 is made up of 14 amino acids. Germline lookup yields CDR1 MNHEY and CDR2 SVGEGT. CDR3 sequence reads: CASTWPGGENEQFF. CDR3 DNA (partial): TGTGCCAGCACTTGGCCAGGGGGCGAGAATGAG.

Regarding this clone: The sequence runs out 3 residues before the end of the CDR3; the remainder is reconstructed from the germline J gene. This chain links TRBV7-8 with TRBJ2-5, with TRBD2 matching over 13 bases. Germline V gives CDR1 SGHVS, CDR2 FQNEAQ. J gave up 4 bases and V 5 bases, and 7 bases lay outside the gene matches. The CDR3 contains 16 residues. The CDR3 spells CASSVGLAGVAETQYF. Incomplete CDR3 DNA: TGTGCCAGCAGCGTCGGACTAGCGGGAGTGGCAGAGACC.

Concerning this clone itself: The read ends 3 residues shy of where the CDR3 ends; the end is completed using the germline J gene. This chain uses TRBV2 with TRBJ2-3; D possibly corresponds to TRBD1 (5 bases). This CDR3 contains 14 residues. V was trimmed by 6 bases and J by 4 bases, leaving 14 bases between them. CDR1 is SNHLY and CDR2 is FYNNEI in the germline V gene. The covered CDR3 bases are TGTGCCAGCAGCCCGGCCAGGGCTGCAGATACG. Translated: CASSPARAADT. In full, the CDR3 is CASSPARAADTQYF.

CDR3 bases read: TGCAGTGCTAGGGGACAGGGTGGAATGTCCTACAATGAG. This codes for CSARGQGGMSYNE. The whole CDR3 region reads CSARGQGGMSYNEQFF. The chain links TRBV20-1 to TRBJ2-1, with TRBD1 matching 9 bases. The CDR3 goes on 3 residues after the read ends, and that part is filled in from the germline J gene. The CDR3 totals 16 residues. Trimming took 3 bases from V and 1 from J; bases not matched to a gene: 7. Germline loops: CDR1 DFQATT, CDR2 SNEGSKA (reference sequence).

Remarks on this clone: From the germline J gene comes the end of the CDR3, since the read stops 3 residues before it. This chain connects TRBV5-1 to TRBJ1-1; 12 bases map to TRBD1. The CDR3 length is 18 residues. The V gene's germline CDR1 is SGHRS and CDR2 YFSETQ. Trimming at V came to 2 bases and at J to 6 bases, leaving 14 bases not matched to a gene. The sequenced CDR3 bases are TGCGCCAGCAGCTTCCAGGGACAGGGGGCCTTGGGCCCCCCTGAA. As protein: CASSFQGQGALGPPE. The entire CDR3 protein is CASSFQGQGALGPPEAFF.

Comments on this clone: The read comes to an end 3 residues before the CDR3 does, leaving the germline J gene to fill in the end. The genes are TRBV20-1 and TRBJ1-3, with D possibly matching TRBD1 (5 bases). Germline V gene sequence: CDR1 DFQATT, CDR2 SNEGSKA (reference sequence). This CDR3 is 16 amino acids long. V gave up 0 bases and J gave up 0 bases, with 12 bases separating them. This chain's CDR3 is CSARDRGGSSGNTIYF. CDR3 DNA, as far as it was read: TGCAGTGCTAGAGATCGGGGGGGGAGCTCTGGAAACACC.

About this clone: The CDR3 goes on 3 residues after the read ends, and that part is filled in from the germline J gene. The genes are TRBV7-9 and TRBJ1-1; weak D call: TRBD1 (5 bases). The ends were cut back, 5 bases at V and 0 bases at J, with 13 bases in the middle. Per germline, CDR1 SEHNR and CDR2 FQNEAQ (reference sequence). The CDR3 totals 15 residues. The CDR3 loop reads CASSGRQSLNTEAFF. CDR3 bases read: TGTGCCAGCAGCGGCAGACAGAGCCTGAACACTGAA.

CDR3 sequence: CASSSGNTEAFF. CDR3 DNA, as far as it was read: TGTGCCAGCAGCTCCGGGAACACTGAA. The genes are TRBV11-2 and TRBJ1-1; D uncertain. The read halts 3 residues ahead of the CDR3 end, with the missing end drawn from the germline J gene. The CDR3 consists of 12 residues. Germline CDR1 is SGHAT and CDR2 is FQNNGV. V lost 4 bases, J lost 1 base, and 4 bases lay in between.

As concerns this clone: The CDR3 goes on 3 residues after the read ends, and that part is filled in from the germline J gene. The chain links TRBV5-1 to TRBJ2-7; 9 nucleotides match TRBD1. CDR3 length: 16 amino acids. V trimming: 4 bases; J trimming: 0 bases; junction bases outside the gene matches: 8. Germline V gives CDR1 SGHRS, CDR2 YFSETQ. The DNA read from the CDR3 is TGCGCCAGCAGCGGGGGGACAGGGCTTAGCTCCTACGAG. Translation gives CASSGGTGLSSYE. The entire CDR3 protein is CASSGGTGLSSYEQYF.

Remarks on this clone: The missing CDR3 end, 3 residues past where the read stops, is filled in from the germline J gene. This chain joins TRBV5-5 and TRBJ1-1; 9 positions agree with TRBD1. Germline V gene lookup returns CDR1 SGHKS and CDR2 YYEKEE (reference sequence). V was clipped by 4 bases and J by 6 bases; unmatched bases: 1. The CDR3 is made up of 12 amino acids. CDR3 DNA, as far as it was read: TGTGCCAGCAGCCGGACAGGGGCTGAA. It codes for CASSRTGAE. The whole CDR3 sequence reads CASSRTGAEAFF.

Partial CDR3 DNA: TGTGCCAGCAGCTTGGGGGACTATGGGGAG. Protein product: CASSLGDYGE. The whole CDR3 is CASSLGDYGELFF. The chain recombines TRBV5-6 with TRBJ2-2; 7 nucleotides agree with TRBD2. The read is 3 residues too short to cover the CDR3 end, so that end is filled in from the germline J gene. The V segment lost 0 bases and the J segment 8 bases; nucleotides outside the gene matches: 1. The CDR3 sequence is 13 residues long. Germline CDR1 and CDR2: SGHDT and YYEEEE.

Considering frequency, this clone is medium-sized. Coverage ceases 3 residues before the CDR3 finishes, and the germline J gene fills in the end. The chain uses TRBV5-4 and TRBJ2-6, with unresolved D. This CDR3 has 15 amino acids. The germline V and J ends were trimmed by 4 bases and 0 bases, with 8 bases remaining between them. CDR1 SGHNT and CDR2 YYREEE come from the germline V gene (reference sequence). The CDR3 reads CASSTRTSGANVLTF. The DNA read from the CDR3 is TGTGCCAGCAGCACTCGAACCTCTGGGGCCAACGTC.

Notes on this clone: The sequenced fragment ends 3 residues before the CDR3 boundary, so the rest is inferred from the germline J gene. The chain uses TRBV20-1 and TRBJ2-7; 9 positions match TRBD1. V lost 0 bases, J lost 4 bases, and 4 bases stayed unmatched. The CDR3 runs 14 residues. Germline V gene sequence: CDR1 DFQATT, CDR2 SNEGSKA (reference sequence). The CDR3 bases that were read are TGCAGTGCTAGAGAGCCGGGACAGGGATACGAG. This gives the protein CSAREPGQGYE. From start to end, the CDR3 is CSAREPGQGYEQYF.

With respect to this clone: The read terminates 3 residues ahead of where the CDR3 ends, so the germline J gene completes it. The chain recombines TRBV5-4 with TRBJ2-1; weak D call: TRBD2 (6 bases). Germline-derived CDR1 and CDR2 are SGHNT and YYREEE (reference sequence). This CDR3 contains 15 residues. Deletions cut 2 bases from V and 8 bases from J, with 17 bases between. The CDR3 sequence is CASSFGGSGFYEQFF. The CDR3 DNA, read in part, is TGTGCCAGCAGCTTTGGAGGGTCGGGGTTTTATGAG.

In the case of this clone: Coverage ceases 3 residues before the CDR3 finishes, and the germline J gene fills in the end. V gene TRBV19 combines with J gene TRBJ2-7; 12 nucleotides match TRBD1. Trimming at V came to 6 bases and at J to 4 bases, leaving 4 bases not matched to a gene. The CDR3 consists of 14 residues. Germline V gene data show CDR1 as LNHDA and CDR2 as SQIVND (reference sequence). Partial CDR3 DNA: TGTGCCAGTAGCCCGGGACAGGGGGCTTACGAG. It encodes CASSPGQGAYE. The whole CDR3 protein reads CASSPGQGAYEQYF.

Note on this clone: The CDR3 end falls 3 residues outside the read, so it is completed with the germline J gene. The rearrangement links TRBV19 to TRBJ2-1, with D possibly TRBD1 on 6 matching bases. The CDR3 loop spans 15 amino acids. V lost 3 bases and J 4 bases, leaving 13 bases between the germline ends. In germline, CDR1 is LNHDA, CDR2 SQIVND (reference sequence). CDR3 region: CASSIRGQGYNEQFF. CDR3 DNA (partial): TGTGCCAGTAGTATCAGGGGCCAGGGGTACAATGAG.